The 13 T cell receptor beta chains below come from one sample, sequenced in a study of T cells in Graves' hyperthyroidism and ophthalmopathy. RNA transcripts provided the source from which TCR beta CDR3 regions were amplified. The HTBI primer set drove a first-round RT-PCR of the TCR CDR3. TCRdb re-called the multiplex PCR reads through MiXCR, storing one row per CDR3 protein. Among approximately 700,000 distinct CDR3 sequences listed, over 15% were seen once. Material: blood. These TCRs come from a man younger than 35 with Graves' hyperthyroidism.

This clonotype has ten or more counts. The chain joins TRBV7-2 to TRBJ2-5; D is unclear. V gave up 5 bases and J gave up 7 bases, with 14 bases separating them. CDR3 length equals 13 residues. Germline values: CDR1 SGHTA, CDR2 FQGNSA. CDR3 nucleotides: TGTGCCAGCAGCACCGGATTAGATGGGACCCAGTACTTC. This encodes CASSTGLDGTQYF.

This clonotype was observed a handful of times. A read error may be the cause here, since a much bigger clone is one base away. Given the absence of the conserved phenylalanine or tryptophan at the CDR3 end, a read error is likely. The CDR3 DNA reads TGTGCCAGCAGCAGTCGCAACCAAGAGACCCAGTACCTC. It is translated as CASSSRNQETQYL. V is TRBV7-3 and J is TRBJ2-5; D not certain. The CDR3 is made up of 13 amino acids. Germline V gene sequence: CDR1 SGHTA, CDR2 FQGTGA. V was shortened by 5 bases and J by 0 bases, with 7 bases between the two germline ends.

The sample holds many counts of this clonotype. The genes are TRBV12-5 and TRBJ1-5, with D perhaps TRBD1 (5 bases). The CDR3 runs 13 residues. V was pared by 4 bases and J by 10 bases, with 14 bases between. CDR1 is LGHNT, CDR2 FRNRAP, per germline. The CDR3 DNA reads as TGTGCTAGTGGTTACCCTCGACAGACACCCCAGCATTTT. Translated: CASGYPRQTPQHF.

This clonotype was recorded at least ten times. The chain recombines TRBV6-2 or TRBV6-3 with TRBJ2-3; no clear D gene. This CDR3 comprises 14 residues. CDR1 and CDR2 (germline): MNHEY, SVGEGT. V was pared by 6 bases and J by 2 bases, with 12 bases between. CDR3: CASSSRTDTDTQYF. DNA of the CDR3: TGTGCCAGCAGCTCTCGGACGGACACAGATACGCAGTATTTT.

V and J are TRBV5-1 and TRBJ1-1; D possibly corresponds to TRBD1 (5 bases). V gave up 0 bases and J gave up 2 bases, with 11 bases separating them. Germline CDR1 SGHRS, CDR2 YFSETQ. The CDR3 is made up of 15 amino acids. The CDR3 DNA is TGCGCCAGCAGCTTGGGACAGAGCTATAACACTGAAGCTTTCTTT. This translates into CASSLGQSYNTEAFF.

This clonotype showed up many times. The chain couples TRBV10-3 to TRBJ2-1, with D maybe TRBD2 (5 bases). The CDR3 covers 16 residues. V lost 2 bases and J lost 4, with 15 bases in between. Germline lookup yields CDR1 ENHRY and CDR2 SYGVKD. The CDR3 here is CAISEVEGVPYNEQFF. CDR3 nucleotide sequence: TGTGCCATCAGTGAGGTCGAGGGAGTTCCGTACAATGAGCAGTTCTTC.

The V call is TRBV20-1, the J call TRBJ2-7, with 9 bases lining up with TRBD2. CDR1 and CDR2 from the germline V gene are DFQATT and SNEGSKA (reference sequence). This CDR3 spans 15 amino acids. The ends lost 0 bases at V and 2 bases at J; junction bases unmatched: 5. CDR3 residues: CSARDLAGGTYEQYF. The CDR3 DNA sequence: TGCAGTGCTAGAGATCTGGCGGGAGGGACCTACGAGCAGTACTTC.

This clonotype was found a few times. The chain uses TRBV18 and TRBJ2-3, with 9 positions matching TRBD1. With 3 bases clipped from V and 0 bases from J, the junction kept 4 bases outside the gene matches. CDR1 is KGHSH, CDR2 LQKENI, per germline. The CDR3 has 16 residues. The CDR3 DNA is TGTGCCAGCTCACCTCCGACAGGGGGGAGCACAGATACGCAGTATTTT. This sequence encodes CASSPPTGGSTDTQYF.

The rearrangement uses TRBV19 and TRBJ2-1; 11 nucleotides match TRBD2. There are 17 residues in the CDR3. Germline loops: CDR1 LNHDA, CDR2 SQIVND (reference sequence). With V trimmed by 3 bases and J by 0 bases, 4 bases remained unmatched. CDR3 region: CASSILAGGSSYNEQFF. The DNA of the CDR3 is TGTGCCAGTAGTATTTTAGCGGGAGGGAGCTCCTACAATGAGCAGTTCTTC.

Note on this clonotype: A read error may account for a junction end that differs from germline. The rearrangement joins TRBV18 to TRBJ1-3; D gene uncertain. The CDR3 is 15 residues long. Germline CDR1 is KGHSH and CDR2 is LQKENI. CDR3 protein: CASSRELSSGNTIYF. CDR3 nucleotide sequence: TGTGCCAGTTCACGGGAGCTGTCCTCTGGAAACACCATATATTTT.

This clonotype was seen at least ten times. This chain connects TRBV20-1 to TRBJ2-3; a weak D match, TRBD1 (5 bases). The CDR3 sequence is 14 residues long. Trimming took 5 bases from V and 2 from J, leaving 14 bases between them. Germline CDR1 and CDR2: DFQATT and SNEGSKA (reference sequence). The CDR3 reads CSAPRVGPTDTQYF. CDR3 nucleotides: TGCAGTGCTCCCAGGGTCGGGCCCACAGATACGCAGTATTTT.

This clonotype was observed at least ten times. V gene TRBV12-3 or TRBV12-4 combines with J gene TRBJ2-5; 9 bases are a match to TRBD2. J was trimmed by 2 bases and V by 1 base; bases with no gene match: 5. The CDR3 has 16 amino acids. CDR3 amino acids: CASSLGLAGPQETQYF. The CDR3 DNA reads as TGTGCCAGCAGTTTAGGGCTAGCGGGACCACAAGAGACCCAGTACTTC.

This clonotype was seen more than once but under ten times. The CDR3 loop reads CASSLGTGGADGYTF. The CDR3 DNA reads TGTGCCAGCAGCTTAGGGACAGGGGGCGCGGATGGCTACACCTTC. The rearrangement links TRBV7-9 to TRBJ1-2, with 11 nucleotides matching TRBD1. This CDR3 is 15 amino acids long. Germline assignment: CDR1 SEHNR and CDR2 FQNEAQ (reference sequence). The J segment lost 6 bases and the V segment lost 1 base, leaving 4 bases of the junction unmatched.